The clone carrying this T cell receptor (beta chain) was recorded once. Its antigen is as yet unknown. From germline, CDR1 is LNHNV and CDR2 YYDKDF (reference sequence). The CDR3 is made up of 14 amino acids. Trimming took off 3 bases at V and 4 bases at J, with 12 bases between the two ends. The data are from a study of cytomegalovirus exposure and HLA in healthy donors. Study-wide findings and caveats: In most subjects, TCR beta sequences reportedly gave accurate predictions of HLA-A and HLA-B alleles. Most likely, a cluster of highly shared sequence variants arose as a sequencing artifact.

The PCR employed 60 Vbeta primers together with 13 Jbeta primers. Profiled with immunoSEQ multiplex PCR; TCRdb holds only in-frame clones, not every one. This table has 100,000 to 150,000 clones, 70% to 80% appearing once. What was sequenced was PBMCs. This TCR came from a man between 35 and 55 years old in good health and CMV-seronegative. This sequence joins TRBV15 and TRBJ2-5; D is possibly TRBD1 (7 bases). The CDR3 DNA follows: TGTGCCACCAGCAGCAGGGGGGAACGAGAGACCCAGTACTTC. It is translated as CATSSRGERETQYF.